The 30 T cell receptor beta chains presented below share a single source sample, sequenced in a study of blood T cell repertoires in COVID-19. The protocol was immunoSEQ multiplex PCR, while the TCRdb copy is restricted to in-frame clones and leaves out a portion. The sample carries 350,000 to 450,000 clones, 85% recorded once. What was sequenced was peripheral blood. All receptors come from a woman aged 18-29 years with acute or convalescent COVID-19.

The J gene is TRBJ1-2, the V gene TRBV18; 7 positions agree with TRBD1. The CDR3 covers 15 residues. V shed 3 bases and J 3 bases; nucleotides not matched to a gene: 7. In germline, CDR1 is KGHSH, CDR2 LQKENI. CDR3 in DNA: TGTGCCAGCTCACCCTGGACAGGATTCGACTATGGCTACACCTTC. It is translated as CASSPWTGFDYGYTF.

CDR3 residues: CASSPSKTGIVADTQYF. The CDR3 DNA follows: TGTGCCAGCTCACCAAGCAAGACAGGGATTGTTGCAGATACGCAGTATTTT. The chain couples TRBV18 to TRBJ2-3, with 7 bases fitting TRBD1. Trimming removed 2 bases from V and 4 bases from J; junction bases left unmatched: 12. CDR1 is KGHSH, CDR2 LQKENI, per germline. The CDR3 extends over 17 amino acids.

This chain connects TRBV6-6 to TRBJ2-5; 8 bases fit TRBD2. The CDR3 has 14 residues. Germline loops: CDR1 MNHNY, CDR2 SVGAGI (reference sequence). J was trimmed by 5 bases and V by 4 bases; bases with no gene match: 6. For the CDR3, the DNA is TGTGCCAGCAGTTGGAACCGGGGGGGGGAGACCCAGTACTTC. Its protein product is CASSWNRGGETQYF.

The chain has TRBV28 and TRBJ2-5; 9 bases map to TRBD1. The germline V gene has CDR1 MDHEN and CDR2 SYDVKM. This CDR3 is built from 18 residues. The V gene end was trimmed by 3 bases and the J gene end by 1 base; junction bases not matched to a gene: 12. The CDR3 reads CASSFWTGVVRVQETQYF. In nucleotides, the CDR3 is TGTGCCAGCAGTTTCTGGACAGGGGTAGTTCGGGTCCAAGAGACCCAGTACTTC.

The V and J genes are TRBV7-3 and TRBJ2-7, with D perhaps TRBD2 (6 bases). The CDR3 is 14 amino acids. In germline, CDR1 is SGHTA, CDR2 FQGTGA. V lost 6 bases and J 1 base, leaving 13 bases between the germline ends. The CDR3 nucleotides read TGTGCCAGCAGTCCCCATGCGGGATCCTACGAGCAGTACTTC. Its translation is CASSPHAGSYEQYF.

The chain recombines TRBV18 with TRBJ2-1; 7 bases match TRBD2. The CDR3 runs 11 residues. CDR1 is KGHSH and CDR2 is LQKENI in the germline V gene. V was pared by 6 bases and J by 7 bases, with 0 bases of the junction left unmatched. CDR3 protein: CASSGGNEQFF. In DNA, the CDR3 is TGTGCCAGCTCCGGGGGGAATGAGCAGTTCTTC.

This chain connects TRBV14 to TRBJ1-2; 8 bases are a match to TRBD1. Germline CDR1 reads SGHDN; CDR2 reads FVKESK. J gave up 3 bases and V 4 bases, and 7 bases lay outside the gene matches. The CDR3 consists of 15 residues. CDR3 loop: CASSLQEQGDYGYTF. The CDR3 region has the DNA TGTGCCAGCAGCCTTCAAGAACAGGGGGACTATGGCTACACCTTC.

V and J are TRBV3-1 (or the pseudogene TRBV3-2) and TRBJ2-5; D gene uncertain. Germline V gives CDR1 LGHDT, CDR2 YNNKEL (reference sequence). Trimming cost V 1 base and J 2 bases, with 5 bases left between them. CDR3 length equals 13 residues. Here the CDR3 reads CASSQVLQETQYF. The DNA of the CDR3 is TGTGCCAGCAGCCAAGTCTTACAAGAGACCCAGTACTTC.

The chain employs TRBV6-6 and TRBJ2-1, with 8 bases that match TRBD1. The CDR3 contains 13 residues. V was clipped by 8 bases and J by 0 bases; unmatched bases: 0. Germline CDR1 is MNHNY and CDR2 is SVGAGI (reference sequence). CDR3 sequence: CASDRGSYNEQFF. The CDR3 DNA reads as TGTGCCAGCGACAGGGGCTCCTACAATGAGCAGTTCTTC.

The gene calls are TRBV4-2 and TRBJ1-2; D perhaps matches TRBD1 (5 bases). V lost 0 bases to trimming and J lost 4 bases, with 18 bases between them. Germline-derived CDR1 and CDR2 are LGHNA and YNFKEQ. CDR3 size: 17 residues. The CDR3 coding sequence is TGTGCCAGCAGCCAAGACAACCAGGCAGGAGGGGCCTATGGCTACACCTTC. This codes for CASSQDNQAGGAYGYTF.

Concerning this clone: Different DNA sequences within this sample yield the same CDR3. The CDR3 here is CASSRTGNTEAFF. The DNA for the CDR3 is TGTGCCAGCAGTCGGACAGGCAACACTGAAGCTTTCTTT. The chain has TRBV28 and TRBJ1-1, with 7 nucleotides matching TRBD1. Per germline, CDR1 MDHEN and CDR2 SYDVKM. The CDR3 extends over 13 amino acids. The ends lost 5 bases at V and 2 bases at J; junction bases unmatched: 2.

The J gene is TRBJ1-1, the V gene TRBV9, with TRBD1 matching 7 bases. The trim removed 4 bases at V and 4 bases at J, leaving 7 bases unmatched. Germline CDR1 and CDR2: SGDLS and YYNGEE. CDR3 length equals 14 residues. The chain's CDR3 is CASSSYSGGTEAFF. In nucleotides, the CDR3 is TGTGCCAGCAGCTCCTATTCAGGGGGCACTGAAGCTTTCTTT.

The CDR3, as DNA: TGTGCCAGCAGCTTAGGGATCGCGGTAGCGGGAGAAGTTGAGCAGTTCTTC. Translated: CASSLGIAVAGEVEQFF. The genes are TRBV11-3 and TRBJ2-1; 9 nucleotides line up with TRBD2. Trimming removed 1 base from V and 9 bases from J; junction bases left unmatched: 13. CDR1 and CDR2 (germline): SGHNT, YENEEA. This CDR3 is 17 amino acids long.

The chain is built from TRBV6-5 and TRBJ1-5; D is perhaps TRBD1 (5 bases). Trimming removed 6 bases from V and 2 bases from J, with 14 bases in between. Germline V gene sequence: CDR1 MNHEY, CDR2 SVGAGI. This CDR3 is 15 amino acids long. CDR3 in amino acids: CASSPIGGGNQPQHF. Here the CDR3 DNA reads TGTGCCAGCAGCCCGATCGGGGGGGGCAATCAGCCCCAGCATTTT.

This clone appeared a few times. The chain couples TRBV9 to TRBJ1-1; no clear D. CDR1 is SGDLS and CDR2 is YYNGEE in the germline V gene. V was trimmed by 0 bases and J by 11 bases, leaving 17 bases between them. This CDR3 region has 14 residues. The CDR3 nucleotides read TGTGCCAGCAGCGTAGGGGAACGGACTAACGAGGCTTTCTTT. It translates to CASSVGERTNEAFF.

For the CDR3, the DNA is TGTGCCAGCAGCTTAGTGCGGGGGGGCCAGGAGACCCAGTACTTC. It encodes CASSLVRGGQETQYF. V is TRBV13 and J is TRBJ2-5; 9 bases fit TRBD2. This CDR3 has 15 amino acids. Trimming took 1 base from V and 5 from J; bases not matched to a gene: 5. Germline V gene lookup returns CDR1 PRHDT and CDR2 FYEKMQ (reference sequence).

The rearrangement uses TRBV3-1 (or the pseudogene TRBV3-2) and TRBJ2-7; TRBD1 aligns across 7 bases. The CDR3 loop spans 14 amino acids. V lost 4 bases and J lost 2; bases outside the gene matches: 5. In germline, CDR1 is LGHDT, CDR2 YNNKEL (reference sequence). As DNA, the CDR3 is TGTGCCAGCAGCCTTGGACAGGCCCCCTACGAGCAGTACTTC. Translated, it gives CASSLGQAPYEQYF.

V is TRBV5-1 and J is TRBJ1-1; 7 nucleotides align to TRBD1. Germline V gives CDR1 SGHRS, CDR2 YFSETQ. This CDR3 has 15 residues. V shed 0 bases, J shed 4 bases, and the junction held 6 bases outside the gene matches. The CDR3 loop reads CASSLAARGTTEAFF. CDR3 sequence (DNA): TGCGCCAGCAGCTTGGCGGCCAGGGGGACCACTGAAGCTTTCTTT.

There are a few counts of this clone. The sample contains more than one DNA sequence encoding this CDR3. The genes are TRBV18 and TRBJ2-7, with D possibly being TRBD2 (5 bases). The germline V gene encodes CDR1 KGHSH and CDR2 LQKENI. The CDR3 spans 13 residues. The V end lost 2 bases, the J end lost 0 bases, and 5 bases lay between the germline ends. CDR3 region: CASSPGSSYEQYF. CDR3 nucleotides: TGTGCCAGCTCACCAGGGAGCTCCTACGAGCAGTACTTC.

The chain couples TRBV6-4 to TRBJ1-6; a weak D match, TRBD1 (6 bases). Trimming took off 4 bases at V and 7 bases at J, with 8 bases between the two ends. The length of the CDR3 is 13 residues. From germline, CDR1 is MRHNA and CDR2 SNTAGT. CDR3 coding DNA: TGTGCCAGCAGTGCTACAGGGAATTCACCCCTCCACTTT. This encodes CASSATGNSPLHF.

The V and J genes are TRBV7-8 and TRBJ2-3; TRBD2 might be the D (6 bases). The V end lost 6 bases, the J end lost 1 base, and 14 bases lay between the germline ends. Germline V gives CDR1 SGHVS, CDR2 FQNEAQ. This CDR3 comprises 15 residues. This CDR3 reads CASRSTPGGTDTQYF. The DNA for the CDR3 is TGTGCCAGCAGATCGACTCCGGGGGGCACAGATACGCAGTATTTT.

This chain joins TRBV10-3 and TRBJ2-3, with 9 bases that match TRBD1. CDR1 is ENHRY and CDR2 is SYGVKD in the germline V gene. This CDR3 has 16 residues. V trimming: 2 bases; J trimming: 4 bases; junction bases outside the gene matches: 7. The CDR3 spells CAISEGGTGSPDTQYF. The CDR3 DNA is TGTGCCATCAGTGAGGGGGGGACAGGGTCGCCAGATACGCAGTATTTT.

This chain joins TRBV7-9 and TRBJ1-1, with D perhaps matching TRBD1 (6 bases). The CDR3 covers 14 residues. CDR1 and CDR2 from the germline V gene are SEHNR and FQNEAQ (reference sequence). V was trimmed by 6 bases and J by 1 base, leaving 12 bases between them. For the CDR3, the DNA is TGTGCCAGCAGGAGGACAGAGAAGAACACTGAAGCTTTCTTT. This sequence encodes CASRRTEKNTEAFF. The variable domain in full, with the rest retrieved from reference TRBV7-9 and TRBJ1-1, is DTGVSQNPRHKITKRGQNVTFRCDPISEHNRLYWYRQTLGQGPEFLTYFQNEAQLEKSRLLSDRFSAERPKGSFSTLEIQRTEQGDSAMYLCASRRTEKNTEAFFGQGTRLTVV.

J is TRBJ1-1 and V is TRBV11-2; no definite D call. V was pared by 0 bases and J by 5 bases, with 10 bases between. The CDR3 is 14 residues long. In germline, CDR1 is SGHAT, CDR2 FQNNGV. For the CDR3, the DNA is TGTGCCAGCAGCTTAGAATCCGGTAAGACTGAAGCTTTCTTT. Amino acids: CASSLESGKTEAFF.

In DNA, the CDR3 is TGTGCCAGCAGTTACTCCCCAGCGGGGGGTTCCTACGAGCAGTACTTC. Translation gives CASSYSPAGGSYEQYF. The V call is TRBV6-6, the J call TRBJ2-7, with 9 bases lining up with TRBD2. Germline V gene sequence: CDR1 MNHNY, CDR2 SVGAGI (reference sequence). V was pared by 0 bases and J by 1 base, with 4 bases of the junction left unmatched. CDR3 length: 16 amino acids.

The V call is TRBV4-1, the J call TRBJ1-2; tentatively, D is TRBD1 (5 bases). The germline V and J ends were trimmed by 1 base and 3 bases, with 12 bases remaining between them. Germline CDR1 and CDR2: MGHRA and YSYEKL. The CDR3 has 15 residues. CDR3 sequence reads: CASSQGGRGDYGYTF. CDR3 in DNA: TGCGCCAGCAGCCAAGGCGGTAGGGGCGACTATGGCTACACCTTC.

The CDR3 spells CASSYGGQQETQYF. Here the CDR3 DNA reads TGTGCCAGCAGTTACGGGGGACAGCAAGAGACCCAGTACTTC. The J gene is TRBJ2-5, the V gene TRBV6-5; 7 positions match TRBD1. CDR3 length equals 14 residues. Germline V gene sequence: CDR1 MNHEY, CDR2 SVGAGI. V lost 2 bases, J lost 2 bases, and 2 bases stayed unmatched.

The CDR3 sequence is CATSMSNEQFF. The CDR3 DNA follows: TGTGCCACCAGTATGAGCAATGAGCAGTTCTTC. This chain links TRBV24-1 with TRBJ2-1; no firm D call. The CDR3 consists of 11 residues. CDR1 and CDR2 from the germline V gene are KGHDR and SFDVKD. Trimming left V 6 bases short and J 6 bases short, with 5 bases between.

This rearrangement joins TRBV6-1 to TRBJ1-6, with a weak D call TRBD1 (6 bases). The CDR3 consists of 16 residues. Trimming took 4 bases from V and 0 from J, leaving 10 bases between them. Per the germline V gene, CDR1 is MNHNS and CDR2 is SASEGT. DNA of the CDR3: TGTGCCAGCAGTGTAACAGGGAGCTCCTATAATTCACCCCTCCACTTT. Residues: CASSVTGSSYNSPLHF.

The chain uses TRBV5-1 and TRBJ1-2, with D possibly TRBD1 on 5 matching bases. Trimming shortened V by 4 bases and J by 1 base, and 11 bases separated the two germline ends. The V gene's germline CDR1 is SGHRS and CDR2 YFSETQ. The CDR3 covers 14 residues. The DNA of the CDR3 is TGCGCCAGCAGCATCCGGACAAATAACTATGGCTACACCTTC. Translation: CASSIRTNNYGYTF.